These T cell receptor beta chains were read from a single sample in a study of blood T cell repertoires in COVID-19. Libraries were prepared by immunoSEQ multiplex PCR; TCRdb keeps only in-frame clonotypes and omits some of them. The table has 200,000 to 250,000 clones, 70% to 90% seen once; the top ten hold around 3.3%. The sequencing sample was made of peripheral blood. These receptors were collected from a man younger than 35 with active or convalescent COVID-19. Each CDR3 is given with its conserved first and last residue. D genes are given only for firm matches. Clone size appears in some rows only: once, few, many, or a class for an expanded clone.

TRBV7-2,TRBJ2-1,-,TRBD2,CASSLGGGDNEQFF,TGTGCCAGCAGCTTAGGCGGGGGGGACAATGAGCAGTTCTTC
TRBV7-3,TRBJ2-1,-,TRBD2,CASSTSGGSEQFF,TGTGCCAGCAGTACTAGCGGGGGGTCTGAGCAGTTCTTC
TRBV3-1/TRBV3-2,TRBJ1-2,-,-,CASSQQYGYTF,TGTGCCAGCAGCCAACAATATGGCTACACCTTC
TRBV15,TRBJ2-1,-,-,CATSRDGGRDNEQFF,TGTGCCACCAGCAGAGATGGAGGGAGAGATAATGAGCAGTTCTTC
TRBV6-6,TRBJ2-5,-,TRBD1,CASSFARQGSDETQYF,TGTGCCAGCAGTTTCGCGAGACAGGGCTCGGACGAGACCCAGTACTTC
TRBV23-1,TRBJ1-1,-,-,CASSQAGARTEAFF,TGCGCCAGCAGTCAAGCAGGGGCGCGGACTGAAGCTTTCTTT
TRBV19,TRBJ1-5,-,TRBD1,CASSRTGSSNQPQHF,TGTGCCAGTAGTAGGACAGGGAGCAGCAATCAGCCCCAGCATTTT
TRBV3-1/TRBV3-2,TRBJ1-5,-,TRBD1,CASSQAKQGGNQPQHF,TGTGCCAGCAGCCAAGCTAAACAGGGGGGCAATCAGCCCCAGCATTTT
TRBV7-2,TRBJ2-2,once,TRBD2,CASSLVLAGGPDTGELFF,TGTGCCAGCAGCTTAGTCCTAGCGGGAGGGCCGGACACCGGGGAGCTGTTTTTT
TRBV4-1,TRBJ1-5,-,TRBD1,CASSHKLKGDRRQPQHF,TGCGCCAGCAGCCACAAACTAAAGGGGGACAGACGTCAGCCCCAGCATTTT
TRBV30,TRBJ2-7,once,TRBD2,CAWSWEGEQYF,TGTGCCTGGAGTTGGGAGGGCGAGCAGTACTTC
TRBV7-2,TRBJ1-6,-,TRBD1,CASSITGANSPLHF,TGTGCCAGCAGCATTACAGGGGCCAATTCACCCCTCCACTTT
TRBV5-4,TRBJ1-1,-,-,CASSLGGFLNTEAFF,TGTGCCAGCAGCTTGGGGGGCTTTCTAAACACTGAAGCTTTCTTT
TRBV5-1,TRBJ1-4,-,-,CASSWRTNEKLFF,TGCGCCAGCAGCTGGAGGACTAATGAAAAACTGTTTTTT
TRBV10-1,TRBJ2-7,-,TRBD2,CASTQGTSGISYEQYF,TGCGCCAGCACACAAGGGACTAGCGGGATTTCCTACGAGCAGTACTTC
TRBV7-2,TRBJ1-1,-,TRBD1,CASSPDRGSAEAFF,TGTGCCAGCAGCCCGGACAGGGGCTCCGCTGAAGCTTTCTTT
TRBV18,TRBJ2-7,once,TRBD1,CASSPGQGIYEQYF,TGTGCCAGCTCACCAGGACAGGGGATCTACGAGCAGTACTTC
TRBV18,TRBJ1-2,-,TRBD1,CASSPTGGTGPANYGYTF,TGTGCCAGCTCACCTACAGGGGGCACGGGCCCAGCTAACTATGGCTACACCTTC
TRBV28,TRBJ1-2,-,TRBD1,CASSSPRGQGGYGYTF,TGTGCCAGCAGTTCACCCCGAGGACAGGGAGGCTATGGCTACACCTTC
TRBV6-5,TRBJ1-1,-,-,CASSYEGQPGGAFF,TGTGCCAGCAGTTACGAGGGGCAACCCGGGGGAGCTTTCTTT
TRBV5-4,TRBJ1-1,-,-,CASSLGHTGTEAFF,TGTGCCAGCAGCTTGGGACATACAGGCACTGAAGCTTTCTTT
TRBV28,TRBJ2-7,-,-,CASSGPGGTAVYEQYF,TGTGCCAGCAGTGGGCCGGGCGGGACTGCCGTCTACGAGCAGTACTTC
TRBV6-1,TRBJ1-1,-,TRBD1,CASSEDRGVTEAFF,TGTGCCAGCAGTGAAGACAGGGGAGTCACTGAAGCTTTCTTT
TRBV27,TRBJ2-5,-,TRBD2,CASSLLGLAETRETQYF,TGTGCCAGCAGTTTACTCGGACTAGCGGAGACTCGGGAGACCCAGTACTTC
TRBV4-3,TRBJ2-7,-,-,CASSQAWGAGYEQYF,TGCGCCAGCAGCCAAGCTTGGGGCGCCGGGTACGAGCAGTACTTC
TRBV20-1,TRBJ2-5,once,TRBD2,CSASPDGGLALQETQYF,TGCAGTGCTAGTCCCGACGGGGGACTAGCGCTCCAAGAGACCCAGTACTTC
TRBV6-1,TRBJ2-7,-,TRBD1,CASSEFGTGDTYEQYF,TGTGCCAGCAGTGAATTTGGGACAGGCGATACCTACGAGCAGTACTTC
TRBV25-1,TRBJ1-2,few,-,CASSERDGYTF,TGTGCCAGCAGTGAGAGGGATGGCTACACCTTC
TRBV6-5,TRBJ2-3,-,-,CASSYSSAVSTDTQYF,TGTGCCAGCAGTTACTCCTCGGCGGTAAGCACAGATACGCAGTATTTT
TRBV19,TRBJ1-4,-,-,CASSIGLANEKLFF,TGTGCCAGTAGTATAGGACTGGCTAATGAAAAACTGTTTTTT